This T cell receptor beta chain was identified during a study of blood T cell repertoires in COVID-19. Study details: Researchers got acute and convalescent COVID-19 samples from the United States, Italy and Spain. T cells, B-cell-depleted T cells, or PBMCs provided the cDNA or gDNA that served as material.

From germline, CDR1 is MNHNS and CDR2 SASEGT. The CDR3 has 16 amino acids. V was pared by 4 bases and J by 4 bases, with 9 bases of the junction left unmatched. In the source study's methods: Estimation of nucleated cell counts was performed using reference gene primer amplification. The data were produced by immunoSEQ multiplex PCR, yet TCRdb's version contains in-frame clones alone and is incomplete. That table gives V, J and clone size, and the DNA gave D and trimming. The data show under 300,000 clones, approximately 86% seen once. The receptor's source is a woman aged 25 to 39 with acute or convalescent COVID-19. Sequencing input: peripheral blood. The chain is built from TRBV6-1 and TRBJ1-4, with TRBD1 identical over 7 bases. The CDR3 nucleotides are TGTGCCAGCAGTGTCTCGACAGGGACCGTTAATGAAAAACTGTTTTTT. The encoded protein is CASSVSTGTVNEKLFF.